There are many counts of the clone carrying this T cell receptor beta chain. Its antigen is currently unknown. There are 14 residues in the CDR3. The V end lost 2 bases, the J end lost 6 bases, and 11 bases lay between the germline ends. CDR1 is SNHLY and CDR2 is FYNNEI in the germline V gene. This sample was taken from a study of shared clonotypes between healthy human individuals. Study conclusions and caveats: Few donors restricted represented genetic and exposure-history diversity.

The study drew its donors from healthy HIV-negative adults without recent acute infections or vaccinations. The authors split each subset's genomic DNA evenly across several immunoSEQ plates. TCRdb keeps only in-frame clones here, not all; method: immunoSEQ multiplex PCR. The sample records 450,000 to 500,000 clones, around 73% being singletons. This receptor was taken from a woman aged 40 to 49 in good health. Some clones in this sample may be carry-over from other donors' samples. The genes are TRBV2 and TRBJ2-4; the D is unclear. Sequencing was carried out using PBMCs. CDR3 sequence reads: CASSERTPGNIQYF. DNA for the CDR3: TGTGCCAGCAGTGAAAGGACCCCAGGAAACATTCAGTACTTC.